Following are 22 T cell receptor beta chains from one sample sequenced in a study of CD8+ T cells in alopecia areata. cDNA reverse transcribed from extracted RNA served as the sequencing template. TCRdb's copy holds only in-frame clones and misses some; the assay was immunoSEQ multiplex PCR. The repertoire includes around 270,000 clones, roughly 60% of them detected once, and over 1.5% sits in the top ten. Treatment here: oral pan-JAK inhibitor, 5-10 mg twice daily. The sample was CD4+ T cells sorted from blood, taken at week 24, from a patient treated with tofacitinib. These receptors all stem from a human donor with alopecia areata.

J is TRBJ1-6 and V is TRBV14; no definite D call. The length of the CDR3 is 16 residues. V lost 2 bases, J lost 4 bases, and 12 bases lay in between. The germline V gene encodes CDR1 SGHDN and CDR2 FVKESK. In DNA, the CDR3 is TGTGCCAGCAGCCAACGAACTGCATCGTATAATTCACCCCTCCACTTT. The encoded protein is CASSQRTASYNSPLHF.

CDR3 bases: TGTGCCAGCAGCTTAGTTGGGGGCGCGTCTGAAGCTTTCTTT. Its translation is CASSLVGGASEAFF. The chain links TRBV11-2 to TRBJ1-1; possibly TRBD1 for D (6 bases). Trimming shortened V by 1 base and J by 6 bases, and 12 bases separated the two germline ends. The germline gives CDR1 SGHAT, CDR2 FQNNGV. The CDR3 runs to 14 residues.

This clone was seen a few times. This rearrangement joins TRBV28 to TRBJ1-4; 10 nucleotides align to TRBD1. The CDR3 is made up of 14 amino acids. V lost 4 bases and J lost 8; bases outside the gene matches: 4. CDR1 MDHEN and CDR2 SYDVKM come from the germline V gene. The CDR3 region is CASSSGQGSEKLFF. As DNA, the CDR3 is TGTGCCAGCAGTTCGGGACAGGGGAGCGAAAAACTGTTTTTT.

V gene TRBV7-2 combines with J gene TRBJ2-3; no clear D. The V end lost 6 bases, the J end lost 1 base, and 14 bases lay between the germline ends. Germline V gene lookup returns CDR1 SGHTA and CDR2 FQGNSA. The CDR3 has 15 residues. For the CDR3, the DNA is TGTGCCAGCAGTATGACCCGGGTAGGCACAGATACGCAGTATTTT. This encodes CASSMTRVGTDTQYF.

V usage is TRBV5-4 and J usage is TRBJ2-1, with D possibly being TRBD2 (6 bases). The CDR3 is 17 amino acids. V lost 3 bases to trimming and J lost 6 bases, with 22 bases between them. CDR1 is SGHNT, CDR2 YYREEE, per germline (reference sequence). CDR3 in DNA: TGTGCCAGCAGCTCCAGGATTCGAACGCCGCGGGGCAATGAGCAGTTCTTC. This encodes CASSSRIRTPRGNEQFF.

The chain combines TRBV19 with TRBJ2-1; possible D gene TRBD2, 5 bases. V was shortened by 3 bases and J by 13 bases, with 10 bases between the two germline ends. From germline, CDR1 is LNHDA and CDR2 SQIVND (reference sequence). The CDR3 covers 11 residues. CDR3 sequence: CASSILARQFF. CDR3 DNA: TGTGCCAGTAGTATTCTAGCCCGACAGTTCTTC.

The CDR3 here is CASSLGFGPRRQETQYF. CDR3 nucleotide sequence: TGTGCCAGCAGCTTAGGGTTTGGGCCCAGGAGGCAAGAGACCCAGTACTTC. The chain carries TRBV11-2 and TRBJ2-5; D possibly corresponds to TRBD2 (5 bases). CDR1 and CDR2 (germline): SGHAT, FQNNGV. This CDR3 has 17 amino acids. V was clipped by 1 base and J by 2 bases, with 17 bases between them.

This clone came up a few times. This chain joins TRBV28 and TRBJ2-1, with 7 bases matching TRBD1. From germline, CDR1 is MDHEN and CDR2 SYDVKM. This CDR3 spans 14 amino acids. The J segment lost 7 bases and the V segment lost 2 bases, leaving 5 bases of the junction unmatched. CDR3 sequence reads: CASSLKQGFNEQFF. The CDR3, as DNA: TGTGCCAGCAGTTTAAAACAGGGGTTTAATGAGCAGTTCTTC.

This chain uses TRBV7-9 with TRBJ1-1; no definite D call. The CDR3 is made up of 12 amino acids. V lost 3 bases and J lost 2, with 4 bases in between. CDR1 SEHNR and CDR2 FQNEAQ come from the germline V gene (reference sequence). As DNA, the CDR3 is TGTGCCAGCAGCTTCCAAAACACTGAAGCTTTCTTT. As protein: CASSFQNTEAFF.

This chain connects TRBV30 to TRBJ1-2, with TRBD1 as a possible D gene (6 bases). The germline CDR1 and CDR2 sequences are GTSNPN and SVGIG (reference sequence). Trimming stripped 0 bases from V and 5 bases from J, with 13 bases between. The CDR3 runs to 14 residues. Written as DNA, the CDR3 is TGTGCCTGGAGTGTTTCACAGGGTTGGTATGGCTACACCTTC. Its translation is CAWSVSQGWYGYTF.

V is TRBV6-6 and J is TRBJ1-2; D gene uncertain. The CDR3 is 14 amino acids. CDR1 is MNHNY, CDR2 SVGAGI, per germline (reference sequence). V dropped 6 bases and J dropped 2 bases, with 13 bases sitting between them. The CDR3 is CASSSKTDNYGYTF. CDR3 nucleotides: TGTGCCAGCAGCTCTAAGACGGACAACTATGGCTACACCTTC.

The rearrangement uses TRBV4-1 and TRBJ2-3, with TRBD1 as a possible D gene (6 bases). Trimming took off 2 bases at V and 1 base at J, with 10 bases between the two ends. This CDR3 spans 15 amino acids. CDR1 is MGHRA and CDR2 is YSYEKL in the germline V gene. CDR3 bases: TGCGCCAGCAGCCAAACAGGGATAGGCACAGATACGCAGTATTTT. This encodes CASSQTGIGTDTQYF.

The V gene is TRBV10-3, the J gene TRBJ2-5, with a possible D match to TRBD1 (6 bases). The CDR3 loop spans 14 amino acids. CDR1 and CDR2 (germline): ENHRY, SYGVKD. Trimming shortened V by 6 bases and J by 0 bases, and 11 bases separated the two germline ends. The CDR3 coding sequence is TGTGCCATCAGGAGGACAGAGAACCAAGAGACCCAGTACTTC. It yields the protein CAIRRTENQETQYF.

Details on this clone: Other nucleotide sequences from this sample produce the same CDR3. The DNA of the CDR3 is TGTGCCAGCAGCCCCGGTTCCTACGAGCAGTACTTC. Translating it yields CASSPGSYEQYF. This chain connects TRBV7-9 to TRBJ2-7; D is uncertain. Germline V gene lookup returns CDR1 SEHNR and CDR2 FQNEAQ (reference sequence). The V end was cut by 5 bases, the J end by 1 base, with 6 bases between. The CDR3 loop spans 12 amino acids.

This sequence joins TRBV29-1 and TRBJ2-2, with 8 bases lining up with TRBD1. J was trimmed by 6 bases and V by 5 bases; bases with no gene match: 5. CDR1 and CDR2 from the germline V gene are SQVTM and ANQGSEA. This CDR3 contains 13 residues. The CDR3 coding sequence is TGCAGCGTTAGACAGGGGCTTGCCGGGGAGCTGTTTTTT. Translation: CSVRQGLAGELFF.

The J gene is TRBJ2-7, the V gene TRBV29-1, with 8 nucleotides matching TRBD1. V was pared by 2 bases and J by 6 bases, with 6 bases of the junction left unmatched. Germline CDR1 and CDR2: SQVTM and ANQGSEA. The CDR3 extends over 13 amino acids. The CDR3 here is CSVERGTGSEQYF. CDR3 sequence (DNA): TGCAGCGTTGAACGGGGGACAGGATCCGAGCAGTACTTC.

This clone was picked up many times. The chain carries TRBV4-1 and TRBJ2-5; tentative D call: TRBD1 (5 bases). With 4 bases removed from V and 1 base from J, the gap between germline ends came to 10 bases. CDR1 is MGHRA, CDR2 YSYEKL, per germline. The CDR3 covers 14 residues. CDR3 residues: CASSLRQIQETQYF. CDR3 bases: TGCGCCAGCAGCCTTCGACAGATCCAAGAGACCCAGTACTTC.

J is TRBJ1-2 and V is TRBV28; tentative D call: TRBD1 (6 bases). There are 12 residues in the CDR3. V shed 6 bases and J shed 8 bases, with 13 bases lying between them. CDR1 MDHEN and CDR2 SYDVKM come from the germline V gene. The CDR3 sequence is CASREGERGYTF. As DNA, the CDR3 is TGTGCCAGCAGGGAGGGGGAAAGGGGCTACACCTTC.

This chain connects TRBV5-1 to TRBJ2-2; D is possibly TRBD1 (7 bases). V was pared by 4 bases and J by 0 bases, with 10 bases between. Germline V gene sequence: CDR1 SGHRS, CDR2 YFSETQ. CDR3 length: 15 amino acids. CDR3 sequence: CASSGGTANTGELFF. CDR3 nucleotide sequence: TGCGCCAGCAGCGGAGGGACAGCGAACACCGGGGAGCTGTTTTTT. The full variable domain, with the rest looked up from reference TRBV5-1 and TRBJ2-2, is KAGVTQTPRYLIKTRGQQVTLSCSPISGHRSVSWYQQTPGQGLQFLFEYFSETQRNKGNFPGRFSGRQFSNSRSEMNVSTLELGDSALYLCASSGGTANTGELFFGEGSRLTVL.

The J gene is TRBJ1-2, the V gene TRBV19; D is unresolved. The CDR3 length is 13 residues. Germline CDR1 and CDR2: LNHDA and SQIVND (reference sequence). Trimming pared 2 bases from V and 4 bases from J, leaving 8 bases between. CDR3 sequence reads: CASSITATYGYTF. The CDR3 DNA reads TGTGCCAGTAGTATAACTGCTACCTATGGCTACACCTTC.

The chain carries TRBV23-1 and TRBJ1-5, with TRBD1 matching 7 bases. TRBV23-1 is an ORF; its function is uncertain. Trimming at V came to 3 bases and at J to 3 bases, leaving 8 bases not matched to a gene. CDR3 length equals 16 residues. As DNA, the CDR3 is TGCGCCAGCAGTCAGCGTCACAGGGGACACAATCAGCCCCAGCATTTT. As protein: CASSQRHRGHNQPQHF.

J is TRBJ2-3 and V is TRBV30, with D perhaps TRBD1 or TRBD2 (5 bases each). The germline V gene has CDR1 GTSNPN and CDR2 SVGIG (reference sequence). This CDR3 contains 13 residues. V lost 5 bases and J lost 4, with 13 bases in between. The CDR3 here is CAWGGTGPDTQYF. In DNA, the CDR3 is TGTGCCTGGGGGGGTACCGGTCCAGATACGCAGTATTTT.